Listed below are T cell receptor beta chains from one sample, sequenced in a study of identical twins. TCRdb re-derived calls from the 5' RACE reads in MiXCR, one entry per CDR3 protein. The top ten clones hold roughly 0.3% of a sample with approximately 1.8 million distinct CDR3 sequences, more than 30% of them seen once. Sequences were obtained from cord blood. The receptors come from a newborn girl in good health. CDR3s include the opening cysteine and the closing phenylalanine or tryptophan. Each record gives: D gene, J gene, clone size, V gene, CDR3 protein, CDR3 DNA. A D gene is named only where the DNA matches it firmly. Size is omitted from some rows. Given values are once, few, many or a class for expanded clones.

NA | TRBJ2-5 | few | TRBV7-9 | CASRIGSNETQYF | TGTGCCAGCAGAATTGGCAGTAATGAGACCCAGTACTTC
NA | TRBJ1-5 | NA | TRBV21-1 | CASSRARLTWKQPQHF | TGTGCCAGCAGCAGAGCAAGGCTCACTTGGAAGCAGCCCCAGCATTTT
NA | TRBJ2-1 | few | TRBV29-1 | CSVGPGLEQFF | TGCAGCGTTGGGCCGGGACTTGAGCAGTTCTTC
NA | TRBJ2-3 | NA | TRBV7-9 | CASSPRRGGHTDTQYF | TGTGCCAGCAGCCCACGGAGGGGCGGTCACACAGATACGCAGTATTTT
NA | TRBJ2-7 | few | TRBV10-3 | CAISEWPAEQYF | TGTGCCATCAGTGAGTGGCCAGCCGAGCAGTACTTC
NA | TRBJ1-2 | NA | TRBV21-1 | CASGLRAGYGYTF | TGTGCCAGCGGCCTCAGGGCTGGCTATGGCTACACCTTC
NA | TRBJ1-2 | NA | TRBV30 | CAWSQNYGYTF | TGTGCCTGGAGTCAAAACTATGGCTACACCTTC
TRBD1 | TRBJ1-1 | NA | TRBV10-3 | CAISPGQGGNEAFF | TGTGCCATCAGCCCCGGACAGGGAGGTAATGAAGCTTTCTTT
NA | TRBJ1-1 | few | TRBV5-1 | CASTPLGQGSGMNTEAFF | TGCGCCAGCACCCCCTTGGGGCAGGGGTCGGGCATGAACACTGAAGCTTTCTTT
TRBD2 | TRBJ2-7 | many | TRBV28 | CASASGPYEQYF | TGTGCCAGCGCTAGCGGTCCCTACGAGCAGTACTTC
TRBD2 | TRBJ2-3 | NA | TRBV28 | CASSLAGVVTDTQYF | TGTGCCAGCAGTTTAGCGGGAGTTGTTACAGATACGCAGTATTTT
NA | TRBJ2-7 | NA | TRBV28 | CASSFILTAITYEQYF | TGTGCCAGCAGTTTTATCCTGACAGCGATAACCTACGAGCAGTACTTC
NA | TRBJ2-3 | once | TRBV12-3/TRBV12-4 | CACFETGLRADTQYF | TGTGCCTGCTTCGAGACGGGGCTTAGAGCAGATACGCAGTATTTT
TRBD1 | TRBJ2-7 | NA | TRBV5-1 | CASSWARDRGSYEQYF | TGCGCCAGCAGCTGGGCCCGGGACAGGGGTTCCTACGAGCAGTACTTC
NA | TRBJ2-3 | few | TRBV5-1 | CASSRNKEVRVSQYF | TGCGCCAGCAGCCGGAATAAGGAGGTCAGGGTATCGCAGTATTTT
NA | TRBJ2-1 | once | TRBV20-1 | CSSSMTGGEQFF | TGCAGTTCTAGTATGACAGGAGGTGAGCAGTTCTTC
NA | TRBJ2-5 | many | TRBV7-9 | CASSLQQETQYF | TGTGCCAGCAGTTTACAACAAGAGACCCAGTACTTC
NA | TRBJ2-1 | few | TRBV11-2 | CASSLGVSGPYNEQFF | TGTGCCAGCAGCTTAGGTGTCAGCGGTCCCTACAATGAGCAGTTCTTC
NA | TRBJ2-5 | few | TRBV7-9 | CASSSGLSAKETQYF | TGTGCCAGCAGCTCGGGACTGAGCGCGAAAGAGACCCAGTACTTC
TRBD1 | TRBJ1-2 | NA | TRBV19 | CASSISGQFYGYTF | TGTGCCAGTAGTATCTCGGGACAGTTCTATGGCTACACCTTC
TRBD1 | TRBJ2-5 | NA | TRBV5-1 | CASSSIPGQGGETQYF | TGCGCCAGCAGCTCAATACCGGGACAGGGGGGAGAGACCCAGTACTTC
NA | TRBJ1-1 | few | TRBV30 | CAWSVAGRTEAFF | TGTGCCTGGAGTGTAGCGGGGCGGACTGAAGCTTTCTTT
TRBD2 | TRBJ2-1 | few | TRBV4-1 | CASSVGAGDSYNEQFF | TGCGCCAGCAGCGTAGGAGCGGGGGACTCCTACAATGAGCAGTTCTTC
NA | TRBJ2-7 | NA | TRBV4-2 | CASGLRTEEQYF | TGTGCCAGCGGCCTCAGGACAGAGGAGCAGTACTTC
TRBD1 | TRBJ1-2 | NA | TRBV12-3/TRBV12-4 | CASSFERGQDGYTF | TGTGCCAGCAGTTTTGAGAGGGGGCAAGATGGCTACACCTTC
TRBD2 | TRBJ2-7 | NA | TRBV10-3 | CAISGRTGTSGNHEQYF | TGTGCCATCAGTGGGAGAACCGGGACTAGCGGGAATCACGAGCAGTACTTC
NA | TRBJ2-3 | few | TRBV25-1 | CASSDLTGPSTDTQYF | TGTGCCAGCAGTGACCTGACAGGACCTAGCACAGATACGCAGTATTTT
NA | TRBJ1-1 | once | TRBV6-6 | CASRPGRQGRNTEAFF | TGTGCCAGCAGACCAGGTCGGCAGGGTCGGAACACTGAAGCTTTCTTT
NA | TRBJ2-7 | few | TRBV12-3/TRBV12-4 | CASSFRQPMSYEQYF | TGTGCCAGCAGTTTTAGGCAGCCTATGAGTTACGAGCAGTACTTC
NA | TRBJ1-5 | NA | TRBV25-1 | CASRPDSGPQHF | TGTGCCAGCAGGCCCGACAGTGGCCCCCAGCATTTT
NA | TRBJ2-1 | NA | TRBV18 | CASSPRGAQETQFF | TGTGCCAGCTCACCACGGGGGGCCCAAGAGACCCAGTTCTTC
NA | TRBJ1-4 | few | TRBV5-1 | CASSTRPRGIATNEKLFF | TGCGCCAGCAGCACCCGCCCACGGGGGATAGCAACTAATGAAAAACTGTTTTTT
NA | TRBJ2-3 | NA | TRBV20-1 | CSAGKGTSTDTQYF | TGCAGTGCTGGCAAAGGGACTAGCACAGATACGCAGTATTTT
NA | TRBJ2-7 | NA | TRBV7-8 | CASSLRRTPYEQYF | TGTGCCAGCAGCTTGAGAAGGACCCCCTACGAGCAGTACTTC
NA | TRBJ2-3 | NA | TRBV4-1 | CASSQALRTSTDTQYF | TGCGCCAGCAGCCAAGCCCTGCGGACATCCACAGATACGCAGTATTTT
NA | TRBJ2-1 | many | TRBV7-2 | CASSLLPLYNEQFF | TGTGCCAGCAGCTTATTGCCTCTTTACAATGAGCAGTTCTTC
TRBD2 | TRBJ2-7 | few | TRBV11-2 | CASSPRTQTSGGSYEQYF | TGTGCCAGCAGCCCGCGTACGCAGACTAGCGGGGGTTCCTACGAGCAGTACTTC
TRBD2 | TRBJ2-3 | many | TRBV6-6 | CASSYPTSADTQYF | TGTGCCAGCAGTTACCCGACTAGCGCAGATACGCAGTATTTT
NA | TRBJ2-7 | NA | TRBV27 | CASSFEGGYEQYF | TGTGCCAGCAGTTTCGAGGGAGGCTACGAGCAGTACTTC